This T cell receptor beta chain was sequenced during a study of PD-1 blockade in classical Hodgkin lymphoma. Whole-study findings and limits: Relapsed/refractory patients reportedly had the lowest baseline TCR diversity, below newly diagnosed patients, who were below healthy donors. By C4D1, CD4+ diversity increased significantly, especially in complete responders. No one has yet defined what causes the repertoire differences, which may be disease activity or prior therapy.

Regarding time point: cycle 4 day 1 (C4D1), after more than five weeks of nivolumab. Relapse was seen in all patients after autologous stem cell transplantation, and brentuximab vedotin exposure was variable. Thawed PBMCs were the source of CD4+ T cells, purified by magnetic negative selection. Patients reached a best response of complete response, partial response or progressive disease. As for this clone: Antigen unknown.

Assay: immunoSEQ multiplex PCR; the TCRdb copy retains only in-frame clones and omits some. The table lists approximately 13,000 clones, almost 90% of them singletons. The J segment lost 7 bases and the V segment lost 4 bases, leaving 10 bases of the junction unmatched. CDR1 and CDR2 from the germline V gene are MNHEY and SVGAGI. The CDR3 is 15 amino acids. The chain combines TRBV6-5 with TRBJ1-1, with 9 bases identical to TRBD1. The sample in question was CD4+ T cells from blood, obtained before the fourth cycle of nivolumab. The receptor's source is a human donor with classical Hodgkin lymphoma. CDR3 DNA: TGTGCCAGCAGTTTTCCGGGACAGGGAAAGGGTGAAGCTTTCTTT. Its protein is CASSFPGQGKGEAFF.